Presented here are 31 T cell receptor beta chains from one specimen sequenced in a study of T cells expressing NK-cell markers. TCRdb re-called the 5' RACE reads; one entry per CDR3 protein, DNA not given. The sample table includes a few hundred thousand distinct CDR3 sequences. The sequencing input was blood T cells: a sorted CD56 or NKG2C T cell subset, CD4+ or CD8+ T cells, or bulk PBMC T cells (not recorded which). The receptor source for this set is a man aged 18-70 years in good health.

This chain joins TRBV12-3 or TRBV12-4 and TRBJ1-3; TCRdb's D call, TRBD1, is unchecked because there is no DNA. The CDR3 contains 15 residues. This CDR3 is CASGPGLPSGNTIYF.

The chain carries TRBV24-1 and TRBJ1-2; TCRdb proposes TRBD1, but this gene call is untestable without DNA. The CDR3 is 16 residues long. Germline V gene sequence: CDR1 KGHDR, CDR2 SFDVKD. CDR3 sequence reads: CATSDTPGQVNSGYTF.

This chain joins TRBV11-2 and TRBJ2-3; as DNA is missing, the TRBD1 call by TCRdb cannot be tested. The germline V gene has CDR1 SGHAT and CDR2 FQNNGV. The CDR3 is made up of 15 amino acids. Here the CDR3 reads CASSLIARGIDTQYF.

V and J are TRBV3-1 and TRBJ1-3. This CDR3 contains 14 residues. Looked up from germline, CDR1 is LGHDT and CDR2 is YNNKEL (reference sequence). CDR3 region: CASSLAIGGNTIYF. The full variable domain, rest sourced from reference TRBV3-1 and TRBJ1-3, is DTAVSQTPKYLVTQMGNDKSIKCEQNLGHDTMYWYKQDSKKFLKIMFSYNNKELIINETVPNRFSPKSPDKAHLNLHINSLELGDSAVYFCASSLAIGGNTIYFGEGSWLTVV.

The chain is built from TRBV6-1 and TRBJ1-5; TCRdb gives TRBD1 as the D gene, but with no DNA this cannot be confirmed. The CDR3 is 15 amino acids. The germline V gene encodes CDR1 MNHNS and CDR2 SASEGT. Here the CDR3 reads CASSEKGGSTQPQHF.

The V gene is TRBV11-2, the J gene TRBJ2-2; as DNA is missing, the TRBD2 call by TCRdb cannot be tested. Germline lookup yields CDR1 SGHAT and CDR2 FQNNGV. CDR3 size: 18 residues. CDR3 in amino acids: CASSLDYPGLDSTGELFF.

This chain joins TRBV9 and TRBJ1-1; lacking DNA, the TRBD1 call made by TCRdb goes unchecked. There are 13 residues in the CDR3. Germline values: CDR1 SGDLS, CDR2 YYNGEE. CDR3 protein: CASSGRENTEAFF.

The chain joins TRBV10-3 to TRBJ2-3; as DNA is missing, the TRBD2 call by TCRdb cannot be tested. CDR3 length equals 13 residues. Per the germline V gene, CDR1 is ENHRY and CDR2 is SYGVKD. CDR3 loop: CAISGEGPDTQYF.

J is TRBJ2-1 and V is TRBV20-1; TCRdb selects TRBD1, and the lack of DNA leaves this call unchecked. CDR1 and CDR2 (germline): DFQATT, SNEGSKA (reference sequence). The CDR3 is 16 residues long. CDR3 protein: CSASHAGGSSYNEQFF.

The CDR3 loop is CASSLAGDRAEEQYF. V and J are TRBV12-3 or TRBV12-4 and TRBJ2-7; TCRdb proposes TRBD1, but this gene call is untestable without DNA. The CDR3 contains 15 residues.

The gene calls are TRBV12-3 or TRBV12-4 and TRBJ2-6; absent DNA, TCRdb's TRBD2 call cannot be checked. The CDR3 consists of 17 residues. The CDR3 region is CASSSLAGGPGANVLTF.

The rearrangement links TRBV12-3 or TRBV12-4 to TRBJ2-1; the TCRdb call, TRBD2, lacks DNA for checking. The CDR3 is 13 residues long. Here the CDR3 reads CASSFLGGGPRVF.

The J gene is TRBJ2-5, the V gene TRBV7-9; TCRdb gives TRBD1 as the D gene, but with no DNA this cannot be confirmed. Germline values: CDR1 SEHNR, CDR2 FQNEAQ (reference sequence). The CDR3 extends over 15 amino acids. The CDR3 sequence is CASSQTGTGVETQYF.

This chain's CDR3 is CASSLVRTGGSPLHF. V and J are TRBV7-8 and TRBJ1-6; TCRdb's D gene call, TRBD1, goes unchecked for lack of DNA. The CDR3 loop spans 15 amino acids. Germline V gene lookup returns CDR1 SGHVS and CDR2 FQNEAQ. Full variable domain (outside the CDR3, taken from reference TRBV7-8 and TRBJ1-6): GAGVSQSPRYKVAKRGQDVALRCDPISGHVSLFWYQQALGQGPEFLTYFQNEAQLDKSGLPSDRFFAERPEGSVSTLKIQRTQQEDSAVYLCASSLVRTGGSPLHFGNGTRLTVT.

J is TRBJ2-1 and V is TRBV20-1; as DNA is missing, the TRBD2 call by TCRdb cannot be tested. The CDR3 length is 16 residues. Per germline, CDR1 DFQATT and CDR2 SNEGSKA (reference sequence). CDR3 region: CSARLAGGSSYNEQFF.

This sequence joins TRBV5-1 and TRBJ2-6; TCRdb picks TRBD2, but there is no DNA to check that call. Germline V gives CDR1 SGHRS, CDR2 YFSETQ. The CDR3 runs 20 residues. CDR3 loop: CASSSLLRATSYSGANVLTF.

The chain has TRBV20-1 and TRBJ2-3; TCRdb's D call, TRBD2, is unchecked because there is no DNA. CDR3 size: 14 residues. Germline V gene sequence: CDR1 DFQATT, CDR2 SNEGSKA (reference sequence). The CDR3 here is CSARENSGADTQYF.

The chain joins TRBV7-9 to TRBJ1-2. Per the germline V gene, CDR1 is SEHNR and CDR2 is FQNEAQ (reference sequence). The CDR3 has 14 amino acids. The CDR3 reads CASSSIDTVYGYTF.

This CDR3 reads CSASFPGRSTEAFF. This chain uses TRBV20-1 with TRBJ1-1; TCRdb gives TRBD1 as the D gene, but with no DNA this cannot be confirmed. The CDR3 length is 14 residues. Per germline, CDR1 DFQATT and CDR2 SNEGSKA (reference sequence).

The CDR3 sequence: CASSQGQARLSPLHF. The chain combines TRBV12-3 or TRBV12-4 with TRBJ1-6; lacking DNA, the TRBD1 call made by TCRdb goes unchecked. CDR3 length: 15 amino acids.

The chain has TRBV7-3 and TRBJ2-1; TCRdb picks TRBD1, but there is no DNA to check that call. In germline, CDR1 is SGHTA, CDR2 FQGTGA. The CDR3 extends over 14 amino acids. CDR3 region: CASSPKGIGNEQFF.

The chain recombines TRBV29-1 with TRBJ1-1; TCRdb selects TRBD1, and the lack of DNA leaves this call unchecked. CDR3 size: 11 residues. CDR1 is SQVTM, CDR2 ANQGSEA, per germline. This chain's CDR3 is CSANRAAEAFF. Based on the CDR3 plus reference TRBV29-1 and TRBJ1-1, the full variable domain is SAVISQKPSRDICQRGTSLTIQCQVDSQVTMMFWYRQQPGQSLTLIATANQGSEATYESGFVIDKFPISRPNLTFSTLTVSNMSPEDSSIYLCSANRAAEAFFGQGTRLTVV.

V and J are TRBV24-1 and TRBJ2-1; TCRdb picks TRBD2, but there is no DNA to check that call. CDR1 is KGHDR and CDR2 is SFDVKD in the germline V gene. This CDR3 has 14 amino acids. Here the CDR3 reads CATSAAGPRGEQFF.

The chain recombines TRBV11-2 with TRBJ1-1; TCRdb calls TRBD1, which cannot be checked without DNA. CDR3 length: 16 amino acids. The germline V gene encodes CDR1 SGHAT and CDR2 FQNNGV. The CDR3: CASRPDPGQGTTEAFF.

This chain connects TRBV4-2 to TRBJ2-3; as DNA is missing, the TRBD2 call by TCRdb cannot be tested. The germline V gene has CDR1 LGHNA and CDR2 YNFKEQ. The CDR3 is 17 residues long. CDR3 residues: CASSQVSSGYSTDTQYF.

The chain carries TRBV5-1 and TRBJ2-7; the TRBD1 assignment by TCRdb is unverifiable without DNA. This CDR3 is 14 amino acids long. Germline values: CDR1 SGHRS, CDR2 YFSETQ. The CDR3 region is CASSFGQGGYEQYF.

This chain joins TRBV20-1 and TRBJ2-7; TCRdb outputs TRBD1, but without DNA this stays unchecked. The CDR3 has 14 residues. Germline lookup yields CDR1 DFQATT and CDR2 SNEGSKA (reference sequence). CDR3 protein: CSASYRAGPYEQYF.

V and J are TRBV19 and TRBJ1-2; TCRdb returns TRBD1, unconfirmable since there is no DNA. The CDR3 consists of 17 residues. CDR1 is LNHDA, CDR2 SQIVND, per germline (reference sequence). The CDR3 spells CASSPLSGGTTAYGYTF.

The V call is TRBV12-3 or TRBV12-4, the J call TRBJ1-1. This CDR3 is 13 amino acids long. The CDR3 sequence: CATYLFVNTEAFF.

This chain connects TRBV3-1 to TRBJ1-1. CDR1 is LGHDT, CDR2 YNNKEL, per germline (reference sequence). This CDR3 contains 12 residues. CDR3 residues: CASSRPGMEAFF.

The chain links TRBV25-1 to TRBJ1-2; as DNA is missing, the TRBD1 call by TCRdb cannot be tested. The CDR3 covers 13 residues. The germline V gene encodes CDR1 MGHDK and CDR2 SYGVNS. The CDR3 sequence is CASSSDSHYGYTF.